This T cell receptor beta chain was recovered during a study of T-cell memory formation after mild COVID-19. TCRdb reprocessed the 5' RACE reads with MiXCR, giving one entry per CDR3 protein. Of about 320,000 distinct CDR3 sequences listed, about 13% are singletons. Ten or more counts support this clonotype. The sample comprised PBMCs or a T cell subset sorted from them (not recorded which). This clonotype originated in a young man who had mild COVID-19 (a few samples of this study predate the infection). Cell type and time point are not known.

The CDR3 here is CASSYALSSTDTQYF. The CDR3 coding sequence is TGTGCCAGCAGTTACGCACTGAGTAGCACAGATACGCAGTATTTT. This chain uses TRBV6-5 with TRBJ2-3, with D hard to call. Trimming cost V 2 bases and J 0 bases, with 9 bases left between them. Germline-derived CDR1 and CDR2 are MNHEY and SVGAGI. The CDR3 consists of 15 residues.